This is a list of T cell receptor beta chains from one sample in a study of CD8+CD57+ T cells in acquired aplastic anemia. From the reads, TCRdb called clonotypes with MiXCR, one entry per CDR3 protein. Of about 120,000 distinct CDR3 sequences listed, over 30% were seen once; the top ten hold 2.6%. Sequenced input: sorted CD4+, CD8+, or CD8+CD57+ T cells (not recorded which) from PBMCs. These receptors all stem from a human donor with aplastic anemia. Both conserved end residues are part of each CDR3. A D gene is named only where the DNA matches it firmly. Expanded clones get a size class; other rows say once, few or many, or leave the size out.

size: many
V: TRBV5-4
J: TRBJ2-2
D: .
CDR3: CASSGANTGELFF
DNA: TGTGCCAGCAGTGGGGCGAACACCGGGGAGCTGTTTTTT

size: many
V: TRBV11-2
J: TRBJ2-5
D: TRBD2
CDR3: CASRGLAGGRGETQYF
DNA: TGTGCCAGCAGAGGACTAGCGGGGGGTCGGGGTGAGACCCAGTACTTC

size: .
V: TRBV10-3
J: TRBJ1-2
D: .
CDR3: CAISEDTIYGYTF
DNA: TGTGCCATCAGTGAGGATACGATCTATGGCTACACCTTC

size: .
V: TRBV10-1
J: TRBJ2-1
D: TRBD1
CDR3: CASSVTGNYNEQFF
DNA: TGCGCCAGCAGTGTGACAGGGAACTACAATGAGCAGTTCTTC

size: .
V: TRBV9
J: TRBJ1-4
D: .
CDR3: CASSPGRDLEKLFF
DNA: TGTGCCAGCAGCCCCGGGAGGGATCTTGAAAAACTGTTTTTT

size: .
V: TRBV24-1
J: TRBJ1-6
D: .
CDR3: CATSRGDSPLHF
DNA: TGTGCCACCAGTCGAGGGGATTCACCCCTCCACTTT

size: many
V: TRBV20-1
J: TRBJ2-1
D: .
CDR3: CSARGSRGGYYNEQFF
DNA: TGCAGTGCTAGAGGATCGAGGGGGGGGTATTACAATGAGCAGTTCTTC

size: .
V: TRBV25-1
J: TRBJ2-7
D: .
CDR3: CASSQSQLAEDYEQYF
DNA: TGCGCCAGCAGCCAAAGCCAGCTGGCAGAGGACTACGAGCAGTACTTC

size: many
V: TRBV4-2
J: TRBJ2-3
D: TRBD2
CDR3: CASSQRTSGGQSTDTQYF
DNA: TGTGCCAGCAGCCAACGGACTAGCGGGGGGCAAAGCACAGATACGCAGTATTTT

size: few
V: TRBV9
J: TRBJ2-5
D: TRBD2
CDR3: CASSGGVGETQYF
DNA: TGTGCTAGCAGCGGGGGGGTGGGAGAGACCCAGTACTTC

size: few
V: TRBV5-1
J: TRBJ2-4
D: .
CDR3: CASSLVGKTDNIQYF
DNA: TGCGCCAGCAGCTTGGTTGGGAAAACGGACAACATTCAGTACTTC

size: .
V: TRBV30
J: TRBJ1-1
D: .
CDR3: CAWSLDGTEAFF
DNA: TGTGCCTGGAGTCTAGACGGGACTGAAGCTTTCTTT

size: .
V: TRBV15
J: TRBJ1-4
D: .
CDR3: CATSRARQGGEKLFF
DNA: TGTGCCACCAGCAGGGCACGGCAGGGCGGGGAAAAACTGTTTTTT

size: .
V: TRBV10-2
J: TRBJ1-5
D: TRBD1
CDR3: CASSDWGQGQPQHF
DNA: TGCGCCAGCAGTGATTGGGGACAGGGACAGCCCCAGCATTTT

size: many
V: TRBV5-1
J: TRBJ1-1
D: TRBD1
CDR3: CASSNDRVRAEAFF
DNA: TGCGCCAGCAGCAACGACAGGGTTCGGGCTGAAGCTTTCTTT

size: .
V: TRBV2
J: TRBJ2-5
D: .
CDR3: CASTKGSHEGTQYF
DNA: TGTGCCAGCACCAAAGGGTCCCACGAGGGGACCCAGTACTTC

size: .
V: TRBV7-2
J: TRBJ2-1
D: .
CDR3: CASRVGSEEFF
DNA: TGTGCCAGCAGGGTGGGGAGTGAGGAGTTCTTC

size: many
V: TRBV5-1
J: TRBJ1-4
D: TRBD1
CDR3: CASSLNRGREKLFF
DNA: TGCGCCAGCAGCTTGAACAGGGGGCGTGAAAAACTGTTTTTT

size: .
V: TRBV6-1
J: TRBJ1-5
D: .
CDR3: CASSRPAGQPQHF
DNA: TGTGCCAGCAGCCGTCCGGCCGGGCAGCCCCAGCATTTT

size: .
V: TRBV6-1
J: TRBJ2-6
D: .
CDR3: CASRLQPGANVLAF
DNA: TGTGCCAGCAGACTACAACCCGGGGCCAACGTCCTGGCTTTC

size: few
V: TRBV2
J: TRBJ2-7
D: .
CDR3: CASSGHRTDEQYF
DNA: TGTGCCAGCAGTGGTCACCGTACGGACGAGCAGTACTTC